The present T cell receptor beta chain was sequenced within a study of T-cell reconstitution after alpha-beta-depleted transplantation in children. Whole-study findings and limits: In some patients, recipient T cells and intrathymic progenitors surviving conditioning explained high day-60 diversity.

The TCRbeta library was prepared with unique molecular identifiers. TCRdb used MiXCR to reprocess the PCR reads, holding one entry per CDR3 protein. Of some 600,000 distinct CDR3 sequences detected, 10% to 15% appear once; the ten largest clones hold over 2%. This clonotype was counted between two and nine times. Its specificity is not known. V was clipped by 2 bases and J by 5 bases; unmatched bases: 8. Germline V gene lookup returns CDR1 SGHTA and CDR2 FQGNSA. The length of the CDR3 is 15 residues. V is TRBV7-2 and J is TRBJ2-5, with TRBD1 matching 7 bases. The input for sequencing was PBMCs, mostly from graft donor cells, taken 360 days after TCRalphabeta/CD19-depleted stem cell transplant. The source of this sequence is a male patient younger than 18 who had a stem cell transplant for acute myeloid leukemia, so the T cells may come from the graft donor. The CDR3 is CASSLYDREKETQYF. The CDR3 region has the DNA TGTGCCAGCAGCTTATACGACAGGGAGAAGGAGACCCAGTACTTC.